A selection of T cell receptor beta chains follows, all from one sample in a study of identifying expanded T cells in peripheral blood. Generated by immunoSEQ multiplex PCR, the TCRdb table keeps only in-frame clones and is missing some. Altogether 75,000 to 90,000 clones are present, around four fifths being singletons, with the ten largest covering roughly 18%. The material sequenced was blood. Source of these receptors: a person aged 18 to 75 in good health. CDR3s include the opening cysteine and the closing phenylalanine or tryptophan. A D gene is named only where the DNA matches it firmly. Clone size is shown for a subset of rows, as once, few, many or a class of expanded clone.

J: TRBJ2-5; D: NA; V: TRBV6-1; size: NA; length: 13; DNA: TGTGCCATCTCACGGGCAGTGGAGGAGACCCAGTACTTC; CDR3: CAISRAVEETQYF
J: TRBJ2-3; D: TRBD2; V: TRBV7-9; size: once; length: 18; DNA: TGTGCCAGCAGCCGTGGACTAGCGGGAGTTCCTAGCACAGATACGCAGTATTTT; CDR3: CASSRGLAGVPSTDTQYF
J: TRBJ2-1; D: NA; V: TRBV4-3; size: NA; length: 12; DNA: TGCGCCAGCAGCCATGGGCCCAATGAGCAGTTCTTC; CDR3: CASSHGPNEQFF
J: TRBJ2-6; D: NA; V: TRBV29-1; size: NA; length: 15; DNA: TGCAGCGTTGAAGGGGGAGCACCTGGGGCCAACGTCCTGACTTTC; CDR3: CSVEGGAPGANVLTF
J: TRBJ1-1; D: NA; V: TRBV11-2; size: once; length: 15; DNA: TGTGCCAGCAGCCTCCTGACAGGCCAGAACACTGAAGCTTTCTTT; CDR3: CASSLLTGQNTEAFF
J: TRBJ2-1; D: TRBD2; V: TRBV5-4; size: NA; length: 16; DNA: TGTGCCAGCAGCACCGGGACTAGCGGGATGTACAATGAGCAGTTCTTC; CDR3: CASSTGTSGMYNEQFF
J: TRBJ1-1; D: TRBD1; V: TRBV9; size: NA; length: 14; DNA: TGTGCCAGCAGCGAAACCCAGGGGGGCACTGAAGCTTTCTTT; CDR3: CASSETQGGTEAFF
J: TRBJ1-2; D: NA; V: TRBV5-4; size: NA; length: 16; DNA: TGTGCCAGCAGCTTGGATGCTCAGGGGCGCGTCTATGGCTACACCTTC; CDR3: CASSLDAQGRVYGYTF
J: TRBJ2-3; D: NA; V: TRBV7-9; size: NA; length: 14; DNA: TGTGCCAGCAGCTTAGCTGGACCCACAGATACGCAGTATTTT; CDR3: CASSLAGPTDTQYF
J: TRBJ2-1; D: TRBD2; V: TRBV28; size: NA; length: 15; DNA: TGTGCCAGCAGCGAGGGACTAGCGGGATACAATGAGCAGTTCTTC; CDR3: CASSEGLAGYNEQFF
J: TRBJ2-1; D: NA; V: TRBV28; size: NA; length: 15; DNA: TGTGCCAGCAGTTTACCGGCAAGCTCCTACAATGAGCAGTTCTTC; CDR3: CASSLPASSYNEQFF
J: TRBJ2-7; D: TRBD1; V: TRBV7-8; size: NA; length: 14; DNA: TGTGCCAGCAGCTTAGCCAGGACAGGGGACGAGCAGTACTTC; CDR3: CASSLARTGDEQYF
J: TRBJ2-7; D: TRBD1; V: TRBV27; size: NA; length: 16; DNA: TGTGCCAGCAGAGATGGTGGACAGGGGTATTCCTACGAGCAGTACTTC; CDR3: CASRDGGQGYSYEQYF
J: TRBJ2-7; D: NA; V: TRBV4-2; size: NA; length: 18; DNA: TGTGCCAGCAGCCAAGATTCGATGGAGAGCGGAACCTCCTACGAGCAGTACTTC; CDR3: CASSQDSMESGTSYEQYF
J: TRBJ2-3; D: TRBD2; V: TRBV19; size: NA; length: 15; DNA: TGTGCCAGTAGTCCCCGACTAGCGGGAGGAGATACGCAGTATTTT; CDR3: CASSPRLAGGDTQYF
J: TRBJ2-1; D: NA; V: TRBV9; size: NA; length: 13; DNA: TGTGCCAGCAGCGTAGCTCACCCGGGGGAGCAGTTCTTC; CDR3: CASSVAHPGEQFF
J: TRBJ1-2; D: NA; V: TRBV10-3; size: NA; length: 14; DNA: TGTGCCATCAGTGCGGGACAAGCTAACTATGGCTACACCTTC; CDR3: CAISAGQANYGYTF
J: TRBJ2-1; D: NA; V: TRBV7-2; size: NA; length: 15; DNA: TGTGCCAGCAGCTTAGGGTCAGGGAGCCACAATGAGCAGTTCTTC; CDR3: CASSLGSGSHNEQFF
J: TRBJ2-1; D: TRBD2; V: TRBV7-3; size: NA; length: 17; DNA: TGTGCCAGCAGCTTAACGGGGACTAGCGGGACCTACAATGAGCAGTTCTTC; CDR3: CASSLTGTSGTYNEQFF
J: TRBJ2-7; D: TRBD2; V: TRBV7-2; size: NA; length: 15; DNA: TGTGCCAGCAGCTCTCTAGCGGGCTACTCCTACGAGCAGTACTTC; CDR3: CASSSLAGYSYEQYF
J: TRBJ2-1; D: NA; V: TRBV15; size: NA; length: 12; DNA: TGTGCCACCAGCAAAGGGAGTCAAGAGCAGTTCTTC; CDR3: CATSKGSQEQFF
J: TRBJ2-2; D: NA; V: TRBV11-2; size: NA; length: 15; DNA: TGTGCCAGCAGCTTAGTAACAAGTAACACCGGGGAGCTGTTTTTT; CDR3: CASSLVTSNTGELFF
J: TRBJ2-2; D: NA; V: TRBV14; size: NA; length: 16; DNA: TGTGCCAGCAGCCCCACTCTAACTTTACGGAACGGGGAGCTGTTTTTT; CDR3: CASSPTLTLRNGELFF
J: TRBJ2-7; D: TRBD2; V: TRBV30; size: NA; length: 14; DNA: TGTGCCTGCCAACAGACTAGCGGGAGCCGCGAGCAGTACTTC; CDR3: CACQQTSGSREQYF
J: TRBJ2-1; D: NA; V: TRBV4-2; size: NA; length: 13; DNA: TGTGCCAGCAGCCACCTCGCCGGGGATGAGCAGTTCTTC; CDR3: CASSHLAGDEQFF
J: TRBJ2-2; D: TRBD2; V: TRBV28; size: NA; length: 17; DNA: TGTGCCAGCAGTCGTCCTAGCGGGACCGCGAACACCGGGGAGCTGTTTTTT; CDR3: CASSRPSGTANTGELFF
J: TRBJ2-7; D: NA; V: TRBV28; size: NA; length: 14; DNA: TGTGCCAGCAGGGCCCCTAGCGAGGGTTTCGAGCAGTACTTC; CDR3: CASRAPSEGFEQYF
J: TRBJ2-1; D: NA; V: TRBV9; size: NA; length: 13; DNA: TGTGCCAGCAGCGCTCCGGCTCAGGATGAGCAGTTCTTC; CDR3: CASSAPAQDEQFF
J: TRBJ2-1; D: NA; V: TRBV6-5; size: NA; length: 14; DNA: TGTGCCAGCAGTTATTCCCCACAGGTCGGTGAGCAGTTCTTC; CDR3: CASSYSPQVGEQFF
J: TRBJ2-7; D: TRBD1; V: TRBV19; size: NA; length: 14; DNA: TGTGCCAGTGCAGGCACCGGGACAGCCTACGAGCAGTACTTC; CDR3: CASAGTGTAYEQYF
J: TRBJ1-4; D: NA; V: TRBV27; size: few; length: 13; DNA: TGTGCCAGCAGGCTAGGGGTTAATGAAAAACTGTTTTTT; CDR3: CASRLGVNEKLFF
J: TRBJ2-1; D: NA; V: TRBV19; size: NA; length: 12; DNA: TGTGCCAGTAGTACCGCGGGGTCAATCTCTCTCTTC; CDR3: CASSTAGSISLF
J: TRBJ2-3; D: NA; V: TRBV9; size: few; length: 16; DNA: TGTGCCAGCAGCGTAAAAGTGGGCGGCTACACAGATACGCAGTATTTT; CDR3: CASSVKVGGYTDTQYF
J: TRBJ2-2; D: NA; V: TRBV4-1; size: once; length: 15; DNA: TGCGCCAGCAGCCGACTGCTATTCGGAGCCGGGGAGCTGTTTTTT; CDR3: CASSRLLFGAGELFF
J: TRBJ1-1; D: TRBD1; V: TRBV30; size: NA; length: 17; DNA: TGTGCCTGGAGTGTAAAAGGGACAGGGAAAATAAACACTGAAGCTTTCTTT; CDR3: CAWSVKGTGKINTEAFF
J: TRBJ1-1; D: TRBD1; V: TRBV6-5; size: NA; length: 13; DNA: TGTGCCAGCGGAAGGGACAGGGGAACTGAAGCTTTCTTT; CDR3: CASGRDRGTEAFF
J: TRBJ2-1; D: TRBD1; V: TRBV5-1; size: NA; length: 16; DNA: TGCGCCAGCAGCCCGACGGGGGACAGGCCTTACAATGAGCAGTTCTTC; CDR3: CASSPTGDRPYNEQFF
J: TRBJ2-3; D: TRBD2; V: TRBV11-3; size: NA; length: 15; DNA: TGTGCCAGCAGCTTTTCAAGCGGGAGTGGCGATACGCAGTATTTT; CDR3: CASSFSSGSGDTQYF
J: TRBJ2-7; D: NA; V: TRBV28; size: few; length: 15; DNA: TGTGCCAGCAGTTTACCCTGGGATAATCCTTACGAGCAGTACTTC; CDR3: CASSLPWDNPYEQYF
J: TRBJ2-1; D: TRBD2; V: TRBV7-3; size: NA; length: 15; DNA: TGTGCCAGCAGCTTAATGCCAGCGGGAGGGTATGAGCAGTTCTTC; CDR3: CASSLMPAGGYEQFF
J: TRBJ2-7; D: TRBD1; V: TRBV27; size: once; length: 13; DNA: TGTGCCAGCAAACTCGGGGACAGCACAGAGCAGTACTTC; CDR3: CASKLGDSTEQYF
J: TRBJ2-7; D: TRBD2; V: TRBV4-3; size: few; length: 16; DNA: TGCGCCAGCAGCCAAGGAGCGGGAGGGATTGGGTACGAGCAGTACTTC; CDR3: CASSQGAGGIGYEQYF
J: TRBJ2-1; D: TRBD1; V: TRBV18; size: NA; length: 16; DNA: TGTGCCAGCTCAACAGGGGGTACCCCTGGGGCCAATGAGCAGTTCTTC; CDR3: CASSTGGTPGANEQFF
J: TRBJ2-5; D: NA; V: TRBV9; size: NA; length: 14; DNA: TGTGCCAGCAGCGTAGCGGGAGCACAGGAGACCCAGTACTTC; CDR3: CASSVAGAQETQYF
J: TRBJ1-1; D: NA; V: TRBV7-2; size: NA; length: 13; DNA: TGTGCCAGCAGCTTAGGGCGGAACACTGAAGCTTTCTTT; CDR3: CASSLGRNTEAFF
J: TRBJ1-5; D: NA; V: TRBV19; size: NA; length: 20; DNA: TGTGCCAGTAGACCCCCGGGACTCGACCTCACCGACTATAGCAATCAGCCCCAGCATTTT; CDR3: CASRPPGLDLTDYSNQPQHF
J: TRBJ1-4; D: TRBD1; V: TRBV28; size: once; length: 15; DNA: TGTGCCAGCAGTTTATGGGACAGGGTTGGCGAAAAACTGTTTTTT; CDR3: CASSLWDRVGEKLFF